Following are 27 T cell receptor beta chains from one sample sequenced in a study of cytomegalovirus exposure and HLA in healthy donors. The PCR ran on 60 Vbeta and 13 Jbeta primers. TCRdb's table, derived via immunoSEQ multiplex PCR, lists solely in-frame clones and lacks some. The sample has 100,000 to 150,000 clones; around 77% are singletons. The source material was PBMCs. These TCRs come from a male donor in good health and CMV-seropositive.

V and J are TRBV19 and TRBJ1-4; D unresolved. Germline CDR1 reads LNHDA; CDR2 reads SQIVND (reference sequence). CDR3 size: 13 residues. Trimming took 5 bases from V and 4 from J, leaving 8 bases between them. CDR3 DNA: TGTGCCAGTAGTTATGAGGGTAATGAAAAACTGTTTTTT. This codes for CASSYEGNEKLFF.

Concerning this clone itself: At one end the junction does not follow the germline gene, possibly because of a read error. This chain joins TRBV4-1 and TRBJ1-1; D unclear. The CDR3 is made up of 14 amino acids. From germline, CDR1 is MGHRA and CDR2 YSYEKL. The CDR3 loop reads CASSQVGRKAEAFF. The CDR3 DNA follows: TGTGCCAGCAGCCAAGTCGGCAGGAAGGCTGAAGCTTTCTTT.

The genes are TRBV18 and TRBJ2-7; TRBD1 agrees at 10 bases. Trimming cost V 4 bases and J 2 bases; bases outside gene matches: 2. Germline V gene data show CDR1 as KGHSH and CDR2 as LQKENI. The CDR3 sequence is 14 residues long. The CDR3 sequence is CASSLGQGTYEQYF. The CDR3 DNA is TGTGCCAGCTCACTGGGACAGGGGACCTACGAGCAGTACTTC.

The chain carries TRBV28 and TRBJ2-1; D not certain. This CDR3 is 13 amino acids long. Trimming cost V 5 bases and J 0 bases, with 5 bases left between them. Per germline, CDR1 MDHEN and CDR2 SYDVKM. CDR3 protein: CASSQNSYNEQFF. CDR3 coding DNA: TGTGCCAGCAGTCAAAACTCCTACAATGAGCAGTTCTTC. The full variable domain, rest sourced from reference TRBV28 and TRBJ2-1, is DVKVTQSSRYLVKRTGEKVFLECVQDMDHENMFWYRQDPGLGLRLIYFSYDVKMKEKGDIPEGYSVSREKKERFSLILESASTNQTSMYLCASSQNSYNEQFFGPGTRLTVL.

This clone was seen only a few times. The rearrangement uses TRBV7-9 and TRBJ2-1; 15 nucleotides align to TRBD2. CDR3 length: 16 residues. V lost 5 bases to trimming and J lost 10 bases; unmatched junction nucleotides: 9. Germline loops: CDR1 SEHNR, CDR2 FQNEAQ (reference sequence). CDR3: CASSPKRGLAGGEQFF. CDR3 nucleotides: TGTGCCAGCAGCCCTAAGAGGGGACTAGCGGGGGGAGAGCAGTTCTTC. The full variable domain, in which reference TRBV7-9 and TRBJ2-1 provide the parts outside the CDR3, is DTGVSQNPRHKITKRGQNVTFRCDPISEHNRLYWYRQTLGQGPEFLTYFQNEAQLEKSRLLSDRFSAERPKGSFSTLEIQRTEQGDSAMYLCASSPKRGLAGGEQFFGPGTRLTVL.

The rearrangement joins TRBV27 to TRBJ2-1; D call uncertain. Germline CDR1 and CDR2: MNHEY and SMNVEV (reference sequence). V lost 3 bases to trimming and J lost 0 bases, with 9 bases between them. This CDR3 is built from 15 residues. This CDR3 reads CASSFTVSSYNEQFF. The CDR3 coding sequence is TGTGCCAGCAGTTTTACGGTAAGCTCCTACAATGAGCAGTTCTTC.

The V call is TRBV7-8, the J call TRBJ2-7; D possibly corresponds to TRBD1 (6 bases). Between the trimmed V and J ends, which lost 3 bases and 0 bases, there was a span of 24 bases. The CDR3 has 19 residues. Germline assignment: CDR1 SGHVS and CDR2 FQNEAQ. The CDR3 coding sequence is TGTGCCAGCAGCTTGGGGTTGTGGACTCCCCCAGGGGTCTCCTACGAGCAGTACTTC. It is translated as CASSLGLWTPPGVSYEQYF.

The gene calls are TRBV5-5 and TRBJ1-6; 8 positions match TRBD1. J was trimmed by 6 bases and V by 0 bases; bases with no gene match: 2. Germline assignment: CDR1 SGHKS and CDR2 YYEKEE (reference sequence). This CDR3 has 15 amino acids. CDR3 sequence reads: CASSLGQGRNSPLHF. In DNA form, the CDR3 reads TGTGCCAGCAGCTTGGGACAGGGGCGTAATTCACCCCTCCACTTT.

The chain couples TRBV28 to TRBJ1-6; 8 nucleotides match TRBD1. The CDR3 sequence is 15 residues long. The V and J ends lost 4 bases and 5 bases, in that order; junction bases with no gene match: 4. Germline CDR1 MDHEN, CDR2 SYDVKM. The CDR3 bases are TGTGCCAGCAGTTGGCTGGACAGGGATAATTCACCCCTCCACTTT. It is translated as CASSWLDRDNSPLHF.

This rearrangement joins TRBV11-1 to TRBJ2-5; 7 bases are a match to TRBD1. Unmatched junction bases numbered 19, after V lost 3 bases and J lost 3 bases. The CDR3 has 19 amino acids. The V gene's germline CDR1 is SGHAT and CDR2 FQDESV (reference sequence). The CDR3 loop is CASSFPIKTPAGGEETQYF. CDR3 coding DNA: TGTGCCAGCAGCTTCCCGATCAAAACACCGGCAGGGGGAGAAGAGACCCAGTACTTC.

The chain joins TRBV25-1 to TRBJ2-2; D perhaps matches TRBD1 (5 bases). This CDR3 has 15 residues. V was trimmed by 8 bases and J by 0 bases, leaving 13 bases between them. CDR1 is MGHDK and CDR2 is SYGVNS in the germline V gene. The CDR3 nucleotides read TGTGCCAGCGGGCCCAGGGTGACGAACACCGGGGAGCTGTTTTTT. Amino acids: CASGPRVTNTGELFF.

The chain couples TRBV28 to TRBJ1-2, with 10 bases that match TRBD1. V shed 6 bases, J shed 5 bases, and the junction held 12 bases outside the gene matches. Per the germline V gene, CDR1 is MDHEN and CDR2 is SYDVKM. There are 16 residues in the CDR3. The CDR3 sequence is CASRSPGQGRRYGYTF. The CDR3 nucleotides are TGTGCCAGCAGGTCGCCGGGACAGGGGCGGCGGTATGGCTACACCTTC.

Details on this clone: One end of the junction is discordant with germline, which a read error may explain. This chain connects TRBV7-9 to TRBJ1-1; 8 nucleotides line up with TRBD1. Germline V lookup: CDR1 SEHNR, CDR2 FQNEAQ (reference sequence). The CDR3 sequence is 16 residues long. CDR3: CSSSDVDRGRSPEAFF. DNA for the CDR3: TGTTCCAGCAGCGATGTTGACAGGGGACGTAGCCCCGAAGCTTTCTTT. The whole variable domain, filled in from reference TRBV7-9 and TRBJ1-1, reads DTGVSQNPRHKITKRGQNVTFRCDPISEHNRLYWYRQTLGQGPEFLTYFQNEAQLEKSRLLSDRFSAERPKGSFSTLEIQRTEQGDSAMYLCSSSDVDRGRSPEAFFGQGTRLTVV.

V usage is TRBV19 and J usage is TRBJ1-3; no reliable D call. Deletions cut 6 bases from V and 5 bases from J, with 11 bases between. CDR3 length: 13 amino acids. Germline CDR1 LNHDA, CDR2 SQIVND (reference sequence). CDR3 DNA: TGTGCCAGTAGGACGGGAAATAGAAACACCATATATTTT. Protein product: CASRTGNRNTIYF.

The rearrangement uses TRBV29-1 and TRBJ1-1, with no clear D. The CDR3 totals 11 residues. Germline V gene lookup returns CDR1 SQVTM and CDR2 ANQGSEA. Trimming took off 4 bases at V and 7 bases at J, with 10 bases between the two ends. In DNA form, the CDR3 reads TGCAGCGTTGTGGTTACGGGTGAAGCTTTCTTT. Translation gives CSVVVTGEAFF.

This clone was detected only a few times. This rearrangement joins TRBV5-6 to TRBJ2-7, with 14 bases fitting TRBD2. Germline assignment: CDR1 SGHDT and CDR2 YYEEEE. CDR3 length: 16 amino acids. The trim removed 2 bases at V and 2 bases at J, leaving 3 bases unmatched. In DNA form, the CDR3 reads TGTGCCAGCAGCTTTAGGACTAGCGGGAGGACCTACGAGCAGTACTTC. As protein: CASSFRTSGRTYEQYF.

CDR3 region: CASSEGIGQYNEQFF. The CDR3, as DNA: TGTGCCAGCAGTGAAGGTATCGGACAGTACAATGAGCAGTTCTTC. The rearrangement joins TRBV2 to TRBJ2-1; D is possibly TRBD1 (6 bases). The CDR3 is 15 residues long. Between the trimmed V and J ends, which lost 1 base and 4 bases, there was a span of 11 bases. Germline V lookup: CDR1 SNHLY, CDR2 FYNNEI.

The chain is built from TRBV7-2 and TRBJ2-1; 9 bases align to TRBD2. J lost 4 bases, V lost 5 bases, and 3 bases had no gene match. Per germline, CDR1 SGHTA and CDR2 FQGNSA. This CDR3 spans 14 amino acids. The CDR3 region has the DNA TGTGCCAGCAGCGGCCTAGCGGGGTACAATGAGCAGTTCTTC. Encoded protein: CASSGLAGYNEQFF.

This sequence joins TRBV27 and TRBJ2-5; D unclear. The V gene lost 5 bases and the J gene lost 5 bases, with 12 bases spanning the gap. Germline CDR1 MNHEY, CDR2 SMNVEV (reference sequence). CDR3 length: 13 residues. CDR3 residues: CASSPNPLETQYF. CDR3 DNA: TGTGCCAGCAGTCCCAACCCACTTGAGACCCAGTACTTC.

The gene calls are TRBV9 and TRBJ2-1; 8 bases are a match to TRBD2. CDR1 is SGDLS and CDR2 is YYNGEE in the germline V gene. The CDR3 totals 20 residues. The trim removed 4 bases at V and 3 bases at J, leaving 21 bases unmatched. The chain's CDR3 is CASSPSGLAGDDNHYNEQFF. The CDR3 nucleotides are TGTGCCAGCAGCCCGAGCGGCCTAGCGGGTGACGATAATCACTACAATGAGCAGTTCTTC.

The chain links TRBV7-6 to TRBJ2-6; 8 bases are shared with TRBD1. The CDR3 has 17 residues. V lost 1 base, J lost 4 bases, and 6 bases stayed unmatched. CDR1 and CDR2 (germline): SGHVS, FNYEAQ. The CDR3 nucleotides read TGTGCCAGCAGCTTAGTCGGCAGGGGGCCCGGGGCCAACGTCCTGACTTTC. The encoded protein is CASSLVGRGPGANVLTF.

V gene TRBV28 combines with J gene TRBJ2-7; D remains unclear. The V gene lost 6 bases and the J gene lost 5 bases, with 11 bases spanning the gap. Germline V gene data show CDR1 as MDHEN and CDR2 as SYDVKM. This CDR3 contains 12 residues. The CDR3 loop is CASRRLKHEQYF. The CDR3 region has the DNA TGTGCCAGCAGAAGACTGAAACACGAGCAGTACTTC.

The chain carries TRBV25-1 and TRBJ1-2; D is unresolved. V shed 1 base and J shed 3 bases, with 3 bases lying between them. This CDR3 has 12 residues. In germline, CDR1 is MGHDK, CDR2 SYGVNS. The CDR3 is CASSESYYGYTF. The CDR3 DNA reads TGTGCCAGCAGTGAATCTTACTATGGCTACACCTTC.

This clone occurred a few times. J is TRBJ2-2 and V is TRBV4-1, with 7 nucleotides matching TRBD2. CDR3 length: 14 residues. The V and J ends lost 4 bases and 5 bases, in that order; junction bases with no gene match: 4. Germline lookup yields CDR1 MGHRA and CDR2 YSYEKL. The CDR3 spells CASSLRLATGELFF. For the CDR3, the DNA is TGCGCCAGCAGCCTCAGACTAGCTACCGGGGAGCTGTTTTTT.

The chain combines TRBV28 with TRBJ1-4; the match to TRBD1 covers 10 bases. V lost 6 bases to trimming and J lost 7 bases; unmatched junction nucleotides: 14. Per germline, CDR1 MDHEN and CDR2 SYDVKM. CDR3 length: 17 amino acids. The CDR3 coding sequence is TGTGCCAGCAGCCTGTCCCATGACAGGGGGCGTGGTGAAAAACTGTTTTTT. It specifies CASSLSHDRGRGEKLFF.

V and J are TRBV6-5 and TRBJ1-1; D gene uncertain. Germline V lookup: CDR1 MNHEY, CDR2 SVGAGI. This CDR3 has 14 amino acids. V was pared by 8 bases and J by 1 base, with 14 bases between. CDR3 DNA sequence: TGTGCCAGCGATTCCGAGACGGGGAACACTGAAGCTTTCTTT. Translating gives CASDSETGNTEAFF.

V and J are TRBV5-5 and TRBJ1-1, with D hard to call. Germline V gives CDR1 SGHKS, CDR2 YYEKEE (reference sequence). The V end was cut by 1 base, the J end by 3 bases, with 7 bases between. The CDR3 extends over 13 amino acids. CDR3 protein: CASSLSVYTEAFF. In nucleotides, the CDR3 is TGTGCCAGCAGCTTGTCTGTATACACTGAAGCTTTCTTT. Supplemented by reference TRBV5-5 and TRBJ1-1, the full variable domain reads DAGVTQSPTHLIKTRGQQVTLRCSPISGHKSVSWYQQVLGQGPQFIFQYYEKEERGRGNFPDRFSARQFPNYSSELNVNALLLGDSALYLCASSLSVYTEAFFGQGTRLTVV.